The present TCR beta chain was sequenced within a study of monozygotic twins with inflammatory bowel disease. The CDR3 runs to 11 residues. Per germline, CDR1 MNHEY and CDR2 SVGAGI. UMIs incorporating a 6-nucleotide sample barcode were appended by means of template switching. TCRdb re-called the 5' RACE reads; one entry per CDR3 protein, DNA not given. The listing contains roughly 150,000 distinct CDR3 sequences. About this clonotype: Its target is not known.

Study-wide results and caveats: Relative to healthy twins, IBD patients had fewer clonotypes in common with others, a gap that was especially apparent with disease activity. The data gave no support to a single strong IBD-associated signal or clonotype.

The specimen was blood. The receptor was isolated from a human donor with ulcerative colitis or Crohn's disease, or a healthy co-twin of an affected twin (not recorded which). The genes are TRBV6-5 and TRBJ2-3; TCRdb picks TRBD2, but there is no DNA to check that call. The CDR3 loop reads CASRRDFTQYF.